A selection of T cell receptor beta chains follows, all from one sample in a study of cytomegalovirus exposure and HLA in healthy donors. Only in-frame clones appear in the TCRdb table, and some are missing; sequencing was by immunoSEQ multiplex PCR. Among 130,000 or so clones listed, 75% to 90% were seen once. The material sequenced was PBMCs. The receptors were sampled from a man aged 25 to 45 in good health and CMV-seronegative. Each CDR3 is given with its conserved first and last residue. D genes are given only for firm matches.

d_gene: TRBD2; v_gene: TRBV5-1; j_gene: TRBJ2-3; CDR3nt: TGCGCCAGCAGCCACCCGACTAGCAGATACACAGATACGCAGTATTTT; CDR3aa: CASSHPTSRYTDTQYF
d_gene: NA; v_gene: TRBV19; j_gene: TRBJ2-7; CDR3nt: TGTGCCAGTAGTATAGTTCACAGTTCCTACGAGCAGTACTTC; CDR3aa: CASSIVHSSYEQYF
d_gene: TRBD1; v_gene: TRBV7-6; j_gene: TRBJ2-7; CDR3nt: TGTGCCAGCAGTTTGGCGACAGGGGGAGTGCAGTACTTC; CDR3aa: CASSLATGGVQYF
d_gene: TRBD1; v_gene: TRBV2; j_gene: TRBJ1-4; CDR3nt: TGTGCCAGCAGTGATTCACACAGGGGCAGCGTAGGAACTAATGAAAAACTGTTTTTT; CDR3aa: CASSDSHRGSVGTNEKLFF
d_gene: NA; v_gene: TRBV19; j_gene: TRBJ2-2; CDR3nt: TGTGCCAGTAGTCCCGGAGCAGCTAACACCGGGGAGCTGTTTTTT; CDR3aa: CASSPGAANTGELFF
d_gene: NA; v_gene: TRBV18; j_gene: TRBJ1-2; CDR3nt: TGTGCCAGCTCACCCAGTACAGGGCGGAGGAACTATGGCTACACCTTC; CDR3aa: CASSPSTGRRNYGYTF
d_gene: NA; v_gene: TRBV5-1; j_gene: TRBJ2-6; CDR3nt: TGCGCCAGCAGCCCTGGACGGGACTCTGGGGCCAACGTCCTGACTTTC; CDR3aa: CASSPGRDSGANVLTF
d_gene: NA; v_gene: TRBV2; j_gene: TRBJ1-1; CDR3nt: TGTGCCAGTTCGGGATCCATGAACACTGAAGCTTTCTTT; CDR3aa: CASSGSMNTEAFF
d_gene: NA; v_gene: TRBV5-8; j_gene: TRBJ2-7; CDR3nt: TGTGCCAGCAGCCGCCTGGGGGGAGGCTTCCGGGAGCAGTACTTC; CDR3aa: CASSRLGGGFREQYF
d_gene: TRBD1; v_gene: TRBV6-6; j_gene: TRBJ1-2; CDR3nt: TGTGCCAGCTACACCCCAGGGGGCTATGGCTACACCTTC; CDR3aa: CASYTPGGYGYTF
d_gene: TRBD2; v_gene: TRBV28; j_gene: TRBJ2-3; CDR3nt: TGTGCCAGCAATCCAACCGGGACTAGCGGGGAGGATACGCAGTATTTT; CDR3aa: CASNPTGTSGEDTQYF
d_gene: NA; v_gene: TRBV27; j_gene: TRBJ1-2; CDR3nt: TGTGCCAGCAGTTTACAGTCCAACTGGGCCTATGGCTACACCTTC; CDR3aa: CASSLQSNWAYGYTF